Reported below is one T cell receptor beta chain. The CDR3 sequence is 16 residues long. The V gene's germline CDR1 is KGHDR and CDR2 SFDVKD. Trimming removed 0 bases from V and 8 bases from J; junction bases left unmatched: 9. TCRdb ran MiXCR on the 5' RACE reads and lists one entry per CDR3 protein. This table holds 540,000 or so distinct CDR3 sequences, approximately 20% found once. The entry originates in a study of identical twins. This sample also appeared in a second study, on yellow fever vaccine responses in identical twins.

This sequence originates from a woman between 18 and 29 years old in good health. Sequenced: CD4+ T cells sorted from blood. The chain has TRBV24-1 and TRBJ2-3; 8 bases match TRBD2. CDR3 residues: CATSDLTGTRRGTQYF. The DNA for the CDR3 is TGTGCCACCAGTGATTTGACCGGGACTAGACGGGGTACGCAGTATTTT.